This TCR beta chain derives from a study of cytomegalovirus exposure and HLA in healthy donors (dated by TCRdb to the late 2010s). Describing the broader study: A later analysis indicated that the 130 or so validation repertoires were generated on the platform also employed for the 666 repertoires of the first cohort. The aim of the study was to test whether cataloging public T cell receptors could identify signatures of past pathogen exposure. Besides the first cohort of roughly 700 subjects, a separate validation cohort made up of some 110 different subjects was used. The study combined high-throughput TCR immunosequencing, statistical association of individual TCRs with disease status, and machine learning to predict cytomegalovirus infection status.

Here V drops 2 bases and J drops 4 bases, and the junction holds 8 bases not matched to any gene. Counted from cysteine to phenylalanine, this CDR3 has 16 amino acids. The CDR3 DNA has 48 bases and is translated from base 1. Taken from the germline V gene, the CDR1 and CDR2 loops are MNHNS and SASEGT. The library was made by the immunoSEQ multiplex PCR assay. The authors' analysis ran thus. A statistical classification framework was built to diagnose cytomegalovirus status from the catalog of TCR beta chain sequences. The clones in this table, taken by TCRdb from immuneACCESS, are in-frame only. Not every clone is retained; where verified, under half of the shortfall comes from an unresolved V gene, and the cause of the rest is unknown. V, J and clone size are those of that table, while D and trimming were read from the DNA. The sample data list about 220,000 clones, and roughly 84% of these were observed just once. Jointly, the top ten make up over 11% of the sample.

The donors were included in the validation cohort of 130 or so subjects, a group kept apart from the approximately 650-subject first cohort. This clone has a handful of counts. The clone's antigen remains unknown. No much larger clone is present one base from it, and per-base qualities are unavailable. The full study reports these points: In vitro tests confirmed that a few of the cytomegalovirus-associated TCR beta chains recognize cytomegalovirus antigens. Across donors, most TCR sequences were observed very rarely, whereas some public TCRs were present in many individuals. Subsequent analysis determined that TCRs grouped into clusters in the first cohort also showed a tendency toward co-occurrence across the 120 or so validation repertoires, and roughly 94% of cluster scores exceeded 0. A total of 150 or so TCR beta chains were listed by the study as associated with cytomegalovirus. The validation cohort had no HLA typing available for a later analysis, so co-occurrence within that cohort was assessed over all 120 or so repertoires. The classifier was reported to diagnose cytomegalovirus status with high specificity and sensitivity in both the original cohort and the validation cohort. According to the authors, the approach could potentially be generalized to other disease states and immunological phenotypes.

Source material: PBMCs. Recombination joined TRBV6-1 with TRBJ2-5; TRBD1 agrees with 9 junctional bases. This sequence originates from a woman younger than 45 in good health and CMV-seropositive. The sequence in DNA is TGTGCCAGCAGTGAATTCGGAGGACAGGGGCCAGAGACCCAGTACTTC. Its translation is CASSEFGGQGPETQYF.